Sequencing of this T cell receptor beta chain was carried out in a study of blood T cell repertoires in COVID-19. Study overall: There were acute and convalescent COVID-19 samples, and they came from the United States, Italy and Spain. The cDNA or gDNA used as material had been derived from T cells, B-cell-depleted T cells, or PBMCs.

Per the germline V gene, CDR1 is SEHNR and CDR2 is FQNEAQ (reference sequence). V lost 5 bases, J lost 10 bases, and 2 bases stayed unmatched. The CDR3 has 12 amino acids. The protocol was immunoSEQ multiplex PCR, while the TCRdb copy is restricted to in-frame clones and leaves out a portion. The sample yields roughly 150,000 clones, over 65% seen once. V usage is TRBV7-9 and J usage is TRBJ1-4, with 9 bases that match TRBD1. The specimen sequenced was peripheral blood. The TCR originated in a man in his fifties or sixties with acute or convalescent COVID-19. This CDR3 is CASSDRGVKLFF. The CDR3 region has the DNA TGTGCCAGCAGCGACAGGGGGGTAAAACTGTTTTTT.